Below, one T cell receptor beta chain is given with its context. What it recognizes is unknown. The sample is drawn from a study of T cell responses to AZD1222 COVID-19 vaccine. Clones were read by immunoSEQ multiplex PCR, and TCRdb kept only the in-frame ones, dropping some. The repertoire consists of about 120,000 clones, with roughly 91% occurring once and the leading ten covering under 35%. Trimming took 1 base from V and 6 from J; bases not matched to a gene: 6. This CDR3 is built from 15 residues. In germline, CDR1 is SGHTA, CDR2 FQGNSA. Study-wide points: In a largely white British group with more females than males, clonal diversity was possibly underestimated. Baseline antibody screening turned up just five to seven seropositive AZD1222 recipients. The study sampled repertoires only after the peak T cell response. The study found vaccine-associated CD4 TCRs spanning spike, dominant at 160-218 and 743-854.

The receptor was isolated from an adult in good health. V and J are TRBV7-2 and TRBJ2-1; TRBD1 agrees at 7 bases. Specimen: peripheral blood, collected on day 0 of AZD1222 vaccination. CDR3 protein: CASSLGSSGGNEQFF. Written as DNA, the CDR3 is TGTGCCAGCAGCTTAGGTTCTTCAGGGGGCAATGAGCAGTTCTTC.